The next 21 T cell receptor beta chains were all read from a single sample in a study of T cell responses to AZD1222 COVID-19 vaccine. Here immunoSEQ multiplex PCR was the method, and the copy in TCRdb shows in-frame clones only, minus some. This repertoire shows 120,000 to 150,000 clones, approximately 86% found once; its top ten account for about 4.9%. The material sequenced was peripheral blood, taken 28 days after the second dose of the MenACWY control vaccine. Every receptor here comes from an adult who received the MenACWY meningococcal vaccine as a control.

The V call is TRBV6-6, the J call TRBJ1-3, with D perhaps matching TRBD1 (5 bases). Per germline, CDR1 MNHNY and CDR2 SVGAGI (reference sequence). The CDR3 sequence is 13 residues long. V lost 6 bases, J lost 4 bases, and 10 bases lay in between. Here the CDR3 reads CASSQGTGNTIYF. The CDR3 region has the DNA TGTGCCAGCAGCCAGGGTACAGGAAACACCATATATTTT.

This chain uses TRBV12-3 or TRBV12-4 with TRBJ2-5, with D perhaps assigned TRBD1 or TRBD2 (5 bases each). V was cut by 6 bases and J by 7 bases, with 12 bases left in between. This CDR3 region has 12 residues. The CDR3: CASSRGPLTQYF. The DNA for the CDR3 is TGTGCCAGCAGCCGGGGACCATTGACCCAGTACTTC.

This clone was observed once. The chain joins TRBV27 to TRBJ2-3, with TRBD2 matching 10 bases. The CDR3 is 18 residues long. CDR1 and CDR2 (germline): MNHEY, SMNVEV (reference sequence). V gave up 1 base and J gave up 2 bases; unmatched junction bases: 9. The CDR3 DNA reads TGTGCCAGCAGTTTATACCAGCGGGGGGGCCTCTCCACAGATACGCAGTATTTT. Protein product: CASSLYQRGGLSTDTQYF.

The chain links TRBV11-2 to TRBJ1-5; no clear D. CDR1 is SGHAT, CDR2 FQNNGV, per germline. Trimming took off 5 bases at V and 4 bases at J, with 9 bases between the two ends. The CDR3 is 13 amino acids. The CDR3 is CASSQGMNQPQHF. CDR3 in DNA: TGTGCCAGCAGCCAAGGGATGAATCAGCCCCAGCATTTT. Full variable domain (remainder filled in from reference TRBV11-2 and TRBJ1-5): EAGVAQSPRYKIIEKRQSVAFWCNPISGHATLYWYQQILGQGPKLLIQFQNNGVVDDSQLPKDRFSAERLKGVDSTLKIQPAKLEDSAVYLCASSQGMNQPQHFGDGTRLSIL.

With respect to this clone: This sample includes further DNA sequences coding for the same CDR3. The CDR3 protein is CASSLGQDEKLFF. The DNA of the CDR3 is TGTGCCAGCAGCTTAGGTCAGGATGAAAAACTGTTTTTT. This rearrangement joins TRBV7-9 to TRBJ1-4; D gene unclear. Trimming left V 1 base short and J 6 bases short, with 6 bases between. The germline CDR1 and CDR2 sequences are SEHNR and FQNEAQ (reference sequence). This CDR3 has 13 amino acids. Combining the CDR3 with reference TRBV7-9 and TRBJ1-4 gives the whole variable domain DTGVSQNPRHKITKRGQNVTFRCDPISEHNRLYWYRQTLGQGPEFLTYFQNEAQLEKSRLLSDRFSAERPKGSFSTLEIQRTEQGDSAMYLCASSLGQDEKLFFGSGTQLSVL.

The chain uses TRBV2 and TRBJ2-1; D is undetermined. The CDR3 has 13 amino acids. From germline, CDR1 is SNHLY and CDR2 FYNNEI. Trimming removed 7 bases from V and 4 bases from J, with 11 bases in between. CDR3 bases: TGTGCCAGCAACGTGGCAGCGTACAATGAGCAGTTCTTC. It yields the protein CASNVAAYNEQFF.

The CDR3 reads CASSLTGGVSGTEAFF. DNA for the CDR3: TGTGCCAGCAGTTTAACCGGGGGCGTGAGTGGGACTGAAGCTTTCTTT. The chain joins TRBV6-5 to TRBJ1-1; D may be TRBD1 (6 bases). The CDR3 consists of 16 residues. The ends were cut back, 4 bases at V and 5 bases at J, with 20 bases in the middle. Germline CDR1 reads MNHEY; CDR2 reads SVGAGI.

The table lists this clone with a count of one. J is TRBJ1-1 and V is TRBV18, with TRBD1 matching 8 bases. CDR1 is KGHSH and CDR2 is LQKENI in the germline V gene. This CDR3 is built from 13 residues. V trimming: 5 bases; J trimming: 4 bases; junction bases outside the gene matches: 3. For the CDR3, the DNA is TGTGCCAGCTCAGCAGGGGGCGGCACTGAAGCTTTCTTT. It is translated as CASSAGGGTEAFF.

The chain couples TRBV13 to TRBJ1-6, with D uncertain. CDR1 and CDR2 (germline): PRHDT, FYEKMQ (reference sequence). The CDR3 is 13 residues long. V was trimmed by 0 bases and J by 10 bases, leaving 7 bases between them. CDR3 loop: CASSLGTRSPLHF. In DNA form, the CDR3 reads TGTGCCAGCAGCTTAGGCACGAGGTCACCCCTCCACTTT.

This clone was seen only a few times. This chain connects TRBV7-9 to TRBJ1-1, with D unresolved. The CDR3 totals 12 residues. Germline CDR1 SEHNR, CDR2 FQNEAQ (reference sequence). For the CDR3, the DNA is TGTGCTTCGGAGAAGGGAAACACTGAAGCTTTCTTT. Its protein is CASEKGNTEAFF.

The genes are TRBV5-1 and TRBJ2-5; tentatively, D is TRBD2 (6 bases). This CDR3 is built from 18 residues. V lost 4 bases to trimming and J lost 5 bases, with 27 bases between them. Germline V CDR1 and CDR2: SGHRS, YFSETQ. DNA of the CDR3: TGCGCCAGCAGCGCGTATCTAGGCCCTAGCGCCCGGGGCGAGACCCAGTACTTC. Its translation is CASSAYLGPSARGETQYF.

The chain combines TRBV7-8 with TRBJ2-3; TRBD2 matches at 10 bases. The CDR3 totals 18 residues. In germline, CDR1 is SGHVS, CDR2 FQNEAQ. J was trimmed by 1 base and V by 7 bases; bases with no gene match: 14. The DNA for the CDR3 is TGTGCCAGCAAAACCAAGGAGCGGGAGGGCCTAGGCACAGATACGCAGTATTTT. It encodes CASKTKEREGLGTDTQYF.

This sequence joins TRBV2 and TRBJ2-7; 8 bases align to TRBD2. V was clipped by 6 bases and J by 0 bases; unmatched bases: 7. This CDR3 comprises 15 residues. Germline assignment: CDR1 SNHLY and CDR2 FYNNEI. The CDR3 reads CASSVSGSLSYEQYF. For the CDR3, the DNA is TGTGCCAGCAGCGTCAGCGGGAGCCTCTCCTACGAGCAGTACTTC.

This clone appeared a few times. The rearrangement uses TRBV11-3 and TRBJ1-6; no firm D call. Germline V gene lookup returns CDR1 SGHNT and CDR2 YENEEA. The V and J ends lost 4 bases and 10 bases respectively, with 20 bases between them. CDR3 length: 16 amino acids. Here the CDR3 reads CASSSPAGYDSSPLHF. CDR3 nucleotide sequence: TGTGCCAGCAGCTCCCCGGCAGGCTACGATTCATCACCCCTCCACTTT.

This clone was counted only a few times. The CDR3 is CASTAPSGRRRNTEAFF. The CDR3 bases are TGTGCCAGCACCGCACCCTCGGGGCGACGGAGGAACACTGAAGCTTTCTTT. The genes are TRBV21-1 and TRBJ1-1. TRBV21-1 represents a pseudogene. This CDR3 contains 17 residues.

The chain combines TRBV10-1 with TRBJ2-7; D gene unclear. The germline gives CDR1 WNHNN, CDR2 SYGVQD (reference sequence). The CDR3 extends over 13 amino acids. Trimming removed 6 bases at V and 2 bases at J, with 11 bases between. This CDR3 is CASRGLTPYEQYF. CDR3 sequence (DNA): TGCGCCAGCAGGGGCCTCACACCCTACGAGCAGTACTTC.

The genes are TRBV28 and TRBJ1-4; TRBD1 matches at 8 bases. Germline assignment: CDR1 MDHEN and CDR2 SYDVKM. The CDR3 sequence is 14 residues long. V dropped 5 bases and J dropped 3; count of bases not matched to a gene: 2. The CDR3 DNA reads as TGTGCCAGCAGTCCGGGACAGGCTAATGAAAAACTGTTTTTT. Encoded protein: CASSPGQANEKLFF. The variable domain in full, with the rest retrieved from reference TRBV28 and TRBJ1-4, is DVKVTQSSRYLVKRTGEKVFLECVQDMDHENMFWYRQDPGLGLRLIYFSYDVKMKEKGDIPEGYSVSREKKERFSLILESASTNQTSMYLCASSPGQANEKLFFGSGTQLSVL.

A few counts support this clone. CDR3 in DNA: TGTGCTACAGTTCAGGGGGCGACTGAAGCTTTCTTT. Residues: CATVQGATEAFF. The J gene is TRBJ1-1, the V gene TRBV19, with TRBD1 identical over 8 bases. Germline lookup yields CDR1 LNHDA and CDR2 SQIVND (reference sequence). This CDR3 is built from 12 residues.

The chain combines TRBV29-1 with TRBJ2-7; 9 bases agree with TRBD2. The CDR3 covers 11 residues. Trimming at V came to 7 bases and at J to 3 bases, leaving 1 base not matched to a gene. CDR1 and CDR2 from the germline V gene are SQVTM and ANQGSEA. In DNA form, the CDR3 reads TGCAGCGCGACTAGCGGCTACGAGCAGTACTTC. This gives the protein CSATSGYEQYF.

This clone has a handful of counts. The CDR3 reads CATSDGPESYGYTF. Written as DNA, the CDR3 is TGTGCCACCAGCGACGGTCCGGAGTCCTATGGCTACACCTTC. The chain employs TRBV15 and TRBJ1-2; no firm D call. The CDR3 is made up of 14 amino acids. Per the germline V gene, CDR1 is LNHNV and CDR2 is YYDKDF (reference sequence). Trimming took 5 bases from V and 4 from J, leaving 14 bases between them. Based on the CDR3 plus reference TRBV15 and TRBJ1-2, the full variable domain is DAMVIQNPRYQVTQFGKPVTLSCSQTLNHNVMYWYQQKSSQAPKLLFHYYDKDFNNEADTPDNFQSRRPNTSFCFLDIRSPGLGDTAMYLCATSDGPESYGYTFGSGTRLTVV.

This clone was counted a single time. The rearrangement links TRBV7-8 to TRBJ1-1; TRBD1 matches at 8 bases. Germline trimming cut 4 bases from V and 11 bases from J; bases unmatched to any gene: 12. Germline lookup yields CDR1 SGHVS and CDR2 FQNEAQ. The CDR3 totals 14 residues. The CDR3 loop reads CASSSGQGDYAAFF. Here the CDR3 DNA reads TGTGCCAGCAGCTCCGGACAGGGAGACTATGCGGCTTTCTTT. Drawing the rest from reference TRBV7-8 and TRBJ1-1, the complete variable domain is GAGVSQSPRYKVAKRGQDVALRCDPISGHVSLFWYQQALGQGPEFLTYFQNEAQLDKSGLPSDRFFAERPEGSVSTLKIQRTQQEDSAVYLCASSSGQGDYAAFFGQGTRLTVV.